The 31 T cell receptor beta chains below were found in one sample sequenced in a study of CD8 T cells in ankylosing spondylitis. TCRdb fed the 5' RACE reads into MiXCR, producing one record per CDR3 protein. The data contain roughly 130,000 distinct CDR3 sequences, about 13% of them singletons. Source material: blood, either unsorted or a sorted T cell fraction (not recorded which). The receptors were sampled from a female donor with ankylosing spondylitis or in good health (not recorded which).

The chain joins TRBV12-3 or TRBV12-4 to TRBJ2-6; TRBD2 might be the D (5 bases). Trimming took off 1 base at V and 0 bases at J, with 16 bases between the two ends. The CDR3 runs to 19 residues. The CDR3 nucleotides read TGTGCCAGCAGTTTAGTTTTTGGACCTAGCTTCTCTGGGGCCAACGTCCTGACTTTC. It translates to CASSLVFGPSFSGANVLTF.

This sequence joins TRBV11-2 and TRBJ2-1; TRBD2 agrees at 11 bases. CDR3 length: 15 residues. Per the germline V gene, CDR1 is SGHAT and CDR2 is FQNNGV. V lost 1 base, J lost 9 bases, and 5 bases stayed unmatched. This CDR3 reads CASSLGGTSGLEQFF. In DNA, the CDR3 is TGTGCCAGCAGCTTAGGGGGGACTAGCGGCCTTGAGCAGTTCTTC. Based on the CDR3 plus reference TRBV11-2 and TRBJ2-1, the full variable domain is EAGVAQSPRYKIIEKRQSVAFWCNPISGHATLYWYQQILGQGPKLLIQFQNNGVVDDSQLPKDRFSAERLKGVDSTLKIQPAKLEDSAVYLCASSLGGTSGLEQFFGPGTRLTVL.

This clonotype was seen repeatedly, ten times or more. CDR3 sequence (DNA): TGTGCCAGCAGCTTGCGGCCGGGGGCTTACAATCAGCCCCAGCATTTT. Translated, it gives CASSLRPGAYNQPQHF. The chain uses TRBV5-5 and TRBJ1-5, with a weak D call TRBD1 (6 bases). V lost 1 base, J lost 3 bases, and 14 bases lay in between. The CDR3 covers 16 residues. CDR1 SGHKS and CDR2 YYEKEE come from the germline V gene (reference sequence).

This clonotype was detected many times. This CDR3 reads CASRQDGKGQPQHF. CDR3 bases: TGTGCCAGCCGACAGGACGGAAAGGGACAGCCCCAGCATTTT. V gene TRBV10-3 combines with J gene TRBJ1-5; TRBD1 is a possible D gene (6 bases). Germline V CDR1 and CDR2: ENHRY, SYGVKD. The CDR3 has 14 amino acids. V was cut by 10 bases and J by 7 bases, with 20 bases left in between.

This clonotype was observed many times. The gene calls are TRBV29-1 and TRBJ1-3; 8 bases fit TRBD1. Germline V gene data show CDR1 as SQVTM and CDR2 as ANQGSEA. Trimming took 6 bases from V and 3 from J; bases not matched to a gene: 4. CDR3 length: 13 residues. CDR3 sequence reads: CSVRTGSGNTIYF. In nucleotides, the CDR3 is TGCAGCGTGCGGACAGGGAGTGGAAACACCATATATTTT.

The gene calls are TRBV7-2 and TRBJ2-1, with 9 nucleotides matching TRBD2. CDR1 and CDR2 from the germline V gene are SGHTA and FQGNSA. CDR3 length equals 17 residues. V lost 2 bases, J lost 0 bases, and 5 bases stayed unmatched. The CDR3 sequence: CASSLLRRGGSYNEQFF. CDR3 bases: TGTGCCAGCAGCTTATTGAGGCGGGGGGGCTCCTACAATGAGCAGTTCTTC.

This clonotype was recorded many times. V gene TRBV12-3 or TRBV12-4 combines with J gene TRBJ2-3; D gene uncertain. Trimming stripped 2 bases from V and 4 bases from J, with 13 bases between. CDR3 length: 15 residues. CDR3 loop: CASSLTSAGSDTQYF. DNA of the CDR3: TGTGCCAGCAGTTTAACCTCCGCTGGATCAGATACGCAGTATTTT.

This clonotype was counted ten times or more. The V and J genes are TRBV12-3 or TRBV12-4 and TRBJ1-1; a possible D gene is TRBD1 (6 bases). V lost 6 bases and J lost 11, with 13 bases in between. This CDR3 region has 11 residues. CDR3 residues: CASRLTGFAFF. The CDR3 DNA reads TGTGCCAGCAGACTGACAGGATTCGCTTTCTTT.

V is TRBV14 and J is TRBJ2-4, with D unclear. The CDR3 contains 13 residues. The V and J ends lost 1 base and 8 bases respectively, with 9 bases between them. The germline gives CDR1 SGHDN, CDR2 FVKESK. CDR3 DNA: TGTGCCAGCAGCCAAGCGGTTGTAGACATTCAGTACTTC. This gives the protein CASSQAVVDIQYF.

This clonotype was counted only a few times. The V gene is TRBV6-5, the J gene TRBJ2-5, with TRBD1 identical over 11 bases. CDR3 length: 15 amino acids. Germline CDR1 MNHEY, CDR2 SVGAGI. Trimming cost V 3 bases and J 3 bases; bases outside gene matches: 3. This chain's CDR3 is CASSYLGQGEETQYF. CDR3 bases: TGTGCCAGCAGTTATCTGGGACAGGGGGAAGAGACCCAGTACTTC.

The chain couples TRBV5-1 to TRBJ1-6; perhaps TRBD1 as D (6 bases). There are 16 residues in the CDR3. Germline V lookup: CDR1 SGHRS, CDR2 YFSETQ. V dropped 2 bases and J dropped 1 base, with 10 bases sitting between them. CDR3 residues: CASSFKGDSYNSPLHF. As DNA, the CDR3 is TGCGCCAGCAGCTTTAAGGGGGATTCCTATAATTCACCCCTCCACTTT.

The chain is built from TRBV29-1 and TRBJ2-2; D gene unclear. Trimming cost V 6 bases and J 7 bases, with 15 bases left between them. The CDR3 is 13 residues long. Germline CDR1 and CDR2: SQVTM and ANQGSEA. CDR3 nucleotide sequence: TGCAGCGTCCGGTCGGAAAGGGTCGGGGAGCTGTTTTTT. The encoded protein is CSVRSERVGELFF.

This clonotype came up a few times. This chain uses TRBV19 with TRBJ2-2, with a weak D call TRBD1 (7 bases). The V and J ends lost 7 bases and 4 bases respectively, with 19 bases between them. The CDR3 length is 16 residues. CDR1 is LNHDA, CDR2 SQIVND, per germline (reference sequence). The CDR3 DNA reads TGTGCCAGTAATCGACAGGACAGGAGGGGCACCGGGGAGCTGTTTTTT. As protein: CASNRQDRRGTGELFF.

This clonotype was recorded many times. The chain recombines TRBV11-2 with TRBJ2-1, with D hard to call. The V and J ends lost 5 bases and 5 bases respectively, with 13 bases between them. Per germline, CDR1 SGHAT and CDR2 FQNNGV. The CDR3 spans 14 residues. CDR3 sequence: CASSRLQANNEQFF. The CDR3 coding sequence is TGTGCCAGCAGCCGACTCCAGGCCAACAATGAGCAGTTCTTC.

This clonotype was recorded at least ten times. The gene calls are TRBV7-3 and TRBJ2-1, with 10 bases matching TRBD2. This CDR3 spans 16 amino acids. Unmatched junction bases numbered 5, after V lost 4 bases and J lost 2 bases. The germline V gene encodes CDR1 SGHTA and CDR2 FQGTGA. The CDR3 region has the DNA TGTGCCAGCAGCTCCTCTAGCGGGAGCCCCTACAATGAGCAGTTCTTC. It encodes CASSSSSGSPYNEQFF.

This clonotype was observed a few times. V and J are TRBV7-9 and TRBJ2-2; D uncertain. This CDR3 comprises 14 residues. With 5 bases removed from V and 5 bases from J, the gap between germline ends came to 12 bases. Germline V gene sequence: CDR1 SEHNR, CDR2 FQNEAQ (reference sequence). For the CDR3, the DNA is TGTGCCAGCAGCCCTCAACAGAAAACCGGGGAGCTGTTTTTT. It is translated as CASSPQQKTGELFF.

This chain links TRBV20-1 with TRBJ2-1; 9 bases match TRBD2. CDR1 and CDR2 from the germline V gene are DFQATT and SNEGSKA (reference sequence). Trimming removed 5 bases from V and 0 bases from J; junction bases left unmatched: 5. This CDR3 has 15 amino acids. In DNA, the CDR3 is TGCAGTGCTGGACGTAGCGGGAGCTCCTACAATGAGCAGTTCTTC. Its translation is CSAGRSGSSYNEQFF.

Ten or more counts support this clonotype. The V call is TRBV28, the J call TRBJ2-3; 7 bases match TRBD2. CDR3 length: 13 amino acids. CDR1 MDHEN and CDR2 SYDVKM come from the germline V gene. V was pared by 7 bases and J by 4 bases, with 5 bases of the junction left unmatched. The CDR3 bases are TGTGCCAGCACGGGGAGGGCCGCAGATACGCAGTATTTT. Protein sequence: CASTGRAADTQYF.

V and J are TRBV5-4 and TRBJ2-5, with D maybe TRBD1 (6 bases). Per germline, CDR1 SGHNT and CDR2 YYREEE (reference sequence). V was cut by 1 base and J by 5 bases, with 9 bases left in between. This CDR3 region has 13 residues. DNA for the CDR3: TGTGCCAGCAGCTTGAACAGGGATGAGACCCAGTACTTC. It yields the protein CASSLNRDETQYF.

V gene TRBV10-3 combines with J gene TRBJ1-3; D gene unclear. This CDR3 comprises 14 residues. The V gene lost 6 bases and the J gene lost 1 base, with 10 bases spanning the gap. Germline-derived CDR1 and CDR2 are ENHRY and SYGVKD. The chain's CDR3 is CAISVSISGNTIYF. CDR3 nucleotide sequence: TGTGCCATCAGCGTTTCCATTTCTGGAAACACCATATATTTT.

The chain's CDR3 is CSAEQGASVYEQYF. The CDR3 DNA is TGCAGTGCTGAACAGGGGGCGAGCGTATACGAGCAGTACTTC. The rearrangement joins TRBV20-1 to TRBJ2-7; 9 nucleotides line up with TRBD1. The trim removed 5 bases at V and 4 bases at J, leaving 9 bases unmatched. This CDR3 has 14 amino acids. Per the germline V gene, CDR1 is DFQATT and CDR2 is SNEGSKA (reference sequence).

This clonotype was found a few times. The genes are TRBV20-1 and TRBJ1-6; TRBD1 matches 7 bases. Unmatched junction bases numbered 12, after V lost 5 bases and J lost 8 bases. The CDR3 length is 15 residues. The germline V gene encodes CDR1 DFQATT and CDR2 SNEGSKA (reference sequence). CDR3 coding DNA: TGCAGTGCTCTTACGGACAGGTTAAGTTATTCACCCCTCCACTTT. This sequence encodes CSALTDRLSYSPLHF.

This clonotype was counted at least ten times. This CDR3 is CASSFDGSYNEQFF. The CDR3 region has the DNA TGTGCCAGCAGCTTTGATGGCTCCTACAATGAGCAGTTCTTC. V and J are TRBV7-3 and TRBJ2-1; D uncertain. The ends were cut back, 3 bases at V and 0 bases at J, with 6 bases in the middle. Germline values: CDR1 SGHTA, CDR2 FQGTGA. There are 14 residues in the CDR3.

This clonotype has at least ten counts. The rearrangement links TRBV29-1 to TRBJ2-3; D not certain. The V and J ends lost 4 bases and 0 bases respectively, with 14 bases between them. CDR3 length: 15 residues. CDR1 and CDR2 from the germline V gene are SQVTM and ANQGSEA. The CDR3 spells CSVVHLLISTDTQYF. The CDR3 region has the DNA TGCAGCGTTGTCCACCTCTTAATTAGCACAGATACGCAGTATTTT.

The CDR3 region is CASSFPGQGPYEQYF. CDR3 DNA sequence: TGTGCCAGCAGTTTCCCGGGACAGGGTCCCTACGAGCAGTACTTC. The genes are TRBV2 and TRBJ2-7, with TRBD1 matching over 9 bases. Germline trimming cut 5 bases from V and 2 bases from J; bases unmatched to any gene: 7. The length of the CDR3 is 15 residues. Per the germline V gene, CDR1 is SNHLY and CDR2 is FYNNEI.

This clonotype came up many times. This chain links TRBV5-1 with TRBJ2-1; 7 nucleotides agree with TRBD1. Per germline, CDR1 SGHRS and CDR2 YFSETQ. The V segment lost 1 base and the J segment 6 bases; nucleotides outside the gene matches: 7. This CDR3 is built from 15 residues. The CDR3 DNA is TGCGCCAGCAGCTTGTTAACAGGGGTGGGCAATGAGCAGTTCTTC. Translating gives CASSLLTGVGNEQFF.

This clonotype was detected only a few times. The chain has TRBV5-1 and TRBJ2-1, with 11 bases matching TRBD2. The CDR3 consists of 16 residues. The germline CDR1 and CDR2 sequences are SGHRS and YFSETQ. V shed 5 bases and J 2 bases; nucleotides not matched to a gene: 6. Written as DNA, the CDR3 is TGCGCCAGCAGGCCCGCTAGCGGGGGGCCCTACAATGAGCAGTTCTTC. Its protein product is CASRPASGGPYNEQFF.

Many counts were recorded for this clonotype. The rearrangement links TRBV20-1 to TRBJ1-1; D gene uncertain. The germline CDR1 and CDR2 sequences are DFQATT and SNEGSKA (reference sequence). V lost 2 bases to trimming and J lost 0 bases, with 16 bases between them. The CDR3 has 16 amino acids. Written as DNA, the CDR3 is TGCAGTGCTAGATCAAGGGAGCGGATTATGAACACTGAAGCTTTCTTT. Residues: CSARSRERIMNTEAFF.

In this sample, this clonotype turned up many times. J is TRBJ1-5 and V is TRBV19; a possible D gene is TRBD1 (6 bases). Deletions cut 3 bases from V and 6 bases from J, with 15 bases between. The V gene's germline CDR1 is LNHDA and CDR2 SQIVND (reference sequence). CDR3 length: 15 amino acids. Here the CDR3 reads CASSIEGGASQPQHF. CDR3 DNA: TGTGCCAGTAGTATTGAGGGGGGCGCGAGTCAGCCCCAGCATTTT.

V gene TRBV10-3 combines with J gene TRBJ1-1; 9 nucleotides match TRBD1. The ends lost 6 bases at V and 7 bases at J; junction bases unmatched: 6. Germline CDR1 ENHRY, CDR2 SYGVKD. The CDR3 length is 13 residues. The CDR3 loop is CAIRTGGLGEAFF. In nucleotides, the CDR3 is TGTGCCATCAGAACAGGGGGCCTGGGTGAAGCTTTCTTT.

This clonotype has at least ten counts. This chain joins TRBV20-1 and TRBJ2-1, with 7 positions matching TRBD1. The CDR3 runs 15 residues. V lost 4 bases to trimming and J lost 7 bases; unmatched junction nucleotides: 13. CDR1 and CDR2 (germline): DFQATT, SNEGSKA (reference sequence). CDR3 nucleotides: TGCAGTGCTACACAGGGGACATTGACGGGGAATGAGCAGTTCTTC. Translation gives CSATQGTLTGNEQFF.